One and the same sample provided the 20 T cell receptor beta chains below, sequenced in a study of blood T cell repertoires in COVID-19. Method: immunoSEQ multiplex PCR; TCRdb's copy keeps in-frame clones and lacks some. The sample has a few hundred thousand clones, 89% seen once. The specimen was peripheral blood. The receptors were gathered from a woman aged 40 to 49 who had recovered from COVID-19.

V is TRBV6-6 and J is TRBJ1-5, with D possibly being TRBD1 (6 bases). The germline V gene encodes CDR1 MNHNY and CDR2 SVGAGI (reference sequence). The CDR3 covers 11 residues. With 6 bases removed from V and 12 bases from J, the gap between germline ends came to 12 bases. CDR3 nucleotide sequence: TGTGCCAGCAGCCCCGGACAGTTCCAGCATTTT. Translating it yields CASSPGQFQHF.

The V call is TRBV11-2, the J call TRBJ2-1, with 7 bases fitting TRBD1. CDR3 length: 14 amino acids. V lost 5 bases, J lost 5 bases, and 6 bases stayed unmatched. Germline CDR1 is SGHAT and CDR2 is FQNNGV. The CDR3 is CASSQFTGDNEQFF. The CDR3, as DNA: TGTGCCAGCAGCCAATTCACAGGGGACAATGAGCAGTTCTTC.

The chain couples TRBV6-5 to TRBJ1-4, with D perhaps matching TRBD1 (6 bases). CDR1 is MNHEY and CDR2 is SVGAGI in the germline V gene. This CDR3 spans 13 amino acids. Trimming left V 8 bases short and J 8 bases short, with 15 bases between. Written as DNA, the CDR3 is TGTGCCAGCGAAGGGGGGGCGCAGGAAAAACTGTTTTTT. Translating gives CASEGGAQEKLFF.

Of note for this clone: Other nucleotide sequences in the sample specify the same CDR3. V gene TRBV3-1 (or the pseudogene TRBV3-2) combines with J gene TRBJ2-1; tentatively, D is TRBD2 (6 bases). This CDR3 has 15 amino acids. V dropped 1 base and J dropped 3 bases, with 10 bases sitting between them. Looked up from germline, CDR1 is LGHDT and CDR2 is YNNKEL (reference sequence). In DNA, the CDR3 is TGTGCCAGCAGCCAAGGCGGGCGGGACTACAATGAGCAGTTCTTC. Amino acid sequence: CASSQGGRDYNEQFF.

Notes on this clone: Other DNA sequences in the same sample also yield this CDR3. The rearrangement uses TRBV18 and TRBJ2-2; tentatively, D is TRBD1 (6 bases). Per germline, CDR1 KGHSH and CDR2 LQKENI. The CDR3 loop spans 15 amino acids. V lost 0 bases, J lost 1 base, and 6 bases lay in between. The CDR3 nucleotides are TGTGCCAGCTCACCACCGGGACAGAACACCGGGGAGCTGTTTTTT. It is translated as CASSPPGQNTGELFF. Supplemented by reference TRBV18 and TRBJ2-2, the full variable domain reads NAGVMQNPRHLVRRRGQEARLRCSPMKGHSHVYWYRQLPEEGLKFMVYLQKENIIDESGMPKERFSAEFPKEGPSILRIQQVVRGDSAAYFCASSPPGQNTGELFFGEGSRLTVL.

This chain connects TRBV4-1 to TRBJ2-2, with no clear D. CDR1 is MGHRA and CDR2 is YSYEKL in the germline V gene. This CDR3 contains 14 residues. Trimming pared 2 bases from V and 4 bases from J, leaving 8 bases between. The CDR3 reads CASSQRSPTGELFF. CDR3 nucleotide sequence: TGCGCCAGCAGCCAACGTTCCCCCACCGGGGAGCTGTTTTTT.

The J gene is TRBJ2-1, the V gene TRBV18; the D gene is possibly TRBD2 (6 bases). Between the trimmed V and J ends, which lost 3 bases and 8 bases, there was a span of 17 bases. From germline, CDR1 is KGHSH and CDR2 LQKENI. This CDR3 region has 15 residues. The CDR3 here is CASSPGTPTTDEQFF. The CDR3 DNA is TGTGCCAGCTCACCCGGGACTCCGACCACCGATGAGCAGTTCTTC.

The count of this clone is one. The chain joins TRBV28 to TRBJ2-7, with 10 bases matching TRBD2. This CDR3 has 18 residues. V gave up 5 bases and J gave up 0 bases; unmatched junction bases: 13. Looked up from germline, CDR1 is MDHEN and CDR2 is SYDVKM. In DNA form, the CDR3 reads TGTGCCAGCAGTCTGGCCACCCCGGGACTAGCGAGCTCCTACGAGCAGTACTTC. Translation gives CASSLATPGLASSYEQYF.

This chain joins TRBV6-5 and TRBJ1-1; no clear D. From germline, CDR1 is MNHEY and CDR2 SVGAGI. The CDR3 covers 14 residues. Trimming took off 7 bases at V and 0 bases at J, with 12 bases between the two ends. In DNA, the CDR3 is TGTGCCAGCAAGAGGAAAGAACTGAACACTGAAGCTTTCTTT. This sequence encodes CASKRKELNTEAFF.

The chain is built from TRBV7-9 and TRBJ2-1; tentatively, D is TRBD1 (6 bases). The CDR3 has 15 residues. Between the trimmed V and J ends, which lost 5 bases and 0 bases, there was a span of 11 bases. The germline V gene encodes CDR1 SEHNR and CDR2 FQNEAQ (reference sequence). The CDR3 is CASSTGSGSYNEQFF. The CDR3 DNA reads as TGTGCCAGCAGCACAGGGTCGGGCTCCTACAATGAGCAGTTCTTC.

The CDR3 here is CASSTASGTYEQYF. The CDR3 DNA is TGTGCCAGCAGCACCGCGAGCGGGACCTACGAGCAGTACTTC. This rearrangement joins TRBV28 to TRBJ2-7, with 7 bases lining up with TRBD2. The CDR3 covers 14 residues. Trimming at V came to 6 bases and at J to 2 bases, leaving 7 bases not matched to a gene. Germline V gene lookup returns CDR1 MDHEN and CDR2 SYDVKM.

V gene TRBV10-3 combines with J gene TRBJ2-4, with TRBD2 identical over 7 bases. This CDR3 has 15 amino acids. The V and J ends lost 0 bases and 7 bases, in that order; junction bases with no gene match: 6. Germline CDR1 ENHRY, CDR2 SYGVKD. The CDR3 loop is CAISESLSGRNIQYF. CDR3 coding DNA: TGTGCCATCAGTGAGTCTCTTAGCGGGCGGAACATTCAGTACTTC.

J is TRBJ1-4 and V is TRBV9, with a weak D call TRBD1 (5 bases). Trimming took off 5 bases at V and 3 bases at J, with 17 bases between the two ends. Looked up from germline, CDR1 is SGDLS and CDR2 is YYNGEE. CDR3 length: 16 amino acids. The CDR3 DNA reads TGTGCCAGCAGTGCCCCTGCCGGGGGGGCTAATGAAAAACTGTTTTTT. It translates to CASSAPAGGANEKLFF.

This chain links TRBV3-1 (or the pseudogene TRBV3-2) with TRBJ2-2; D might be TRBD2 (6 bases). The V end lost 5 bases, the J end lost 4 bases, and 17 bases lay between the germline ends. Germline V gene lookup returns CDR1 LGHDT and CDR2 YNNKEL (reference sequence). The CDR3 length is 16 residues. The CDR3 reads CASSTTSLSATGELFF. The CDR3 DNA sequence: TGTGCCAGCAGCACCACTAGCCTCTCCGCCACCGGGGAGCTGTTTTTT.

The V call is TRBV4-1, the J call TRBJ2-5; possible D gene TRBD1, 6 bases. The CDR3 has 14 amino acids. The germline CDR1 and CDR2 sequences are MGHRA and YSYEKL. Trimming took off 5 bases at V and 4 bases at J, with 14 bases between the two ends. CDR3 coding DNA: TGCGCCAGCAGCTCCCGACAGGTCCCAGAGACCCAGTACTTC. As protein: CASSSRQVPETQYF.

The V and J genes are TRBV7-9 and TRBJ1-4; D gene unclear. Germline V gene sequence: CDR1 SEHNR, CDR2 FQNEAQ (reference sequence). V lost 5 bases and J lost 6, with 7 bases in between. The CDR3 extends over 12 amino acids. CDR3 protein: CASSRGDEKLFF. The CDR3 DNA sequence: TGTGCCAGCAGCCGGGGTGATGAAAAACTGTTTTTT.

CDR3 protein: CASSWTGGKETQYF. The CDR3 nucleotides are TGTGCCAGCAGCTGGACAGGGGGGAAAGAGACCCAGTACTTC. The V gene is TRBV7-3, the J gene TRBJ2-5; TRBD1 matches at 10 bases. Trimming took 4 bases from V and 3 from J; bases not matched to a gene: 2. Per germline, CDR1 SGHTA and CDR2 FQGTGA. This CDR3 is built from 14 residues. The variable domain in full, completed from reference TRBV7-3 and TRBJ2-5, reads GAGVSQTPSNKVTEKGKYVELRCDPISGHTALYWYRQSLGQGPEFLIYFQGTGAADDSGLPNDRFFAVRPEGSVSTLKIQRTERGDSAVYLCASSWTGGKETQYFGPGTRLLVL.

This clone was observed many times. The rearrangement joins TRBV19 to TRBJ2-1; 8 bases align to TRBD1. Germline CDR1 reads LNHDA; CDR2 reads SQIVND (reference sequence). The ends lost 5 bases at V and 6 bases at J; junction bases unmatched: 6. This CDR3 spans 14 amino acids. CDR3 sequence: CASSFGQGGNEQFF. The CDR3 DNA sequence: TGTGCCAGTAGTTTTGGACAGGGAGGCAATGAGCAGTTCTTC.

This chain joins TRBV9 and TRBJ2-2, with D perhaps matching TRBD1 (5 bases). Germline V gene data show CDR1 as SGDLS and CDR2 as YYNGEE. The CDR3 contains 16 residues. V dropped 4 bases and J dropped 1 base, with 14 bases sitting between them. CDR3 protein: CASSYGQGKNTGELFF. The CDR3, as DNA: TGTGCCAGCAGCTACGGGCAGGGAAAGAACACCGGGGAGCTGTTTTTT.

The rearrangement uses TRBV5-1 and TRBJ1-1; 8 bases map to TRBD1. The J segment lost 9 bases and the V segment lost 3 bases, leaving 19 bases of the junction unmatched. The CDR3 totals 17 residues. The germline gives CDR1 SGHRS, CDR2 YFSETQ. CDR3 in DNA: TGCGCCAGCAGCTCTTACTTGCAGGACAGGGTGGGGGTACAAGCTTTCTTT. Protein sequence: CASSSYLQDRVGVQAFF. The full variable domain, rest sourced from reference TRBV5-1 and TRBJ1-1, is KAGVTQTPRYLIKTRGQQVTLSCSPISGHRSVSWYQQTPGQGLQFLFEYFSETQRNKGNFPGRFSGRQFSNSRSEMNVSTLELGDSALYLCASSSYLQDRVGVQAFFGQGTRLTVV.